This T cell receptor (beta chain) came from a study of blood T cell repertoires in COVID-19. Study background: Acute and convalescent COVID-19 samples came from the United States, Italy and Spain. The cDNA or gDNA used as material had been derived from T cells, B-cell-depleted T cells, or PBMCs.

V was pared by 4 bases and J by 6 bases, with 8 bases of the junction left unmatched. CDR3 size: 15 residues. Germline-derived CDR1 and CDR2 are LNHDA and SQIVND (reference sequence). This table comes from immunoSEQ multiplex PCR, and its TCRdb copy is limited to in-frame clones, with some not included. The profile shows 140,000 to 150,000 clones, 84% of them singletons. This chain links TRBV19 with TRBJ1-3, with 8 bases lining up with TRBD1. The sequenced material came from peripheral blood. The clonotype was recovered from a human donor in a cohort sampled during active COVID-19. Written as DNA, the CDR3 is TGTGCCAGTAGTACTGGACAGGGCTCAGAAAACACCATATATTTT. This encodes CASSTGQGSENTIYF.